Listed below are T cell receptor beta chains from one sample, sequenced in a study of T-cell reconstitution after alpha-beta-depleted transplantation in children. TCRdb re-called the PCR reads through MiXCR, storing one row per CDR3 protein. The sample shows over 450,000 distinct CDR3 sequences, over 9.5% of them seen only once. The sequencing used PBMCs, collected before TCRalphabeta/CD19-depleted stem cell transplant. These receptor sequences come from a child under 10 years old with inherited bone marrow failure, due to receive a stem cell transplant. CDR3s include the opening cysteine and the closing phenylalanine or tryptophan. A D gene is named only where the DNA matches it firmly. Not every row has a clone size; where given, it reads once, few, many or a size class.

TRBJ1-1	.	TRBV7-9	many	14	TGTGCCAGCAGCTTAGTATTTGAGAACACTGAAGCTTTCTTT	CASSLVFENTEAFF
TRBJ2-3	TRBD2	TRBV20-1	.	15	TGCTGTGCTAGAGATCCGCGGGAGTTTGTAGATACGCAGTATTTT	CCARDPREFVDTQYF
TRBJ1-6	.	TRBV5-5	many	16	TGTGCCAGCAGCTTCCTCCTTCGGGGGACGGGTTCACCCCTCCACTTT	CASSFLLRGTGSPLHF
TRBJ2-7	.	TRBV10-3	.	14	TGTGCCATCAGTGAGACTAGCAGCTCCTACGAGCAGTACTTC	CAISETSSSYEQYF
TRBJ2-1	.	TRBV19	few	12	TGTGCCAGTAGTGCAAACAGCAATGAGCAGTTCTTC	CASSANSNEQFF
TRBJ2-7	TRBD2	TRBV20-1	many	15	TGCAGTGCTAGAGGGACTAGCGGGGACTCCTACGAGCAGTACTTC	CSARGTSGDSYEQYF
TRBJ1-1	.	TRBV4-3	few	15	TGCGCCAGCAGCCAAGGTAACAGGGATCAAGGAGGGGCTTTCTTT	CASSQGNRDQGGAFF
TRBJ2-1	.	TRBV4-1	many	15	TGCGCCAGCAGCCGCCAAGGGGCCCGGATGGATGAGCAGTTCTTC	CASSRQGARMDEQFF
TRBJ1-1	.	TRBV6-2/TRBV6-3	many	12	TGTGCCAGCAGTTACCCCGGCAGGGAAGCTTTCTTT	CASSYPGREAFF
TRBJ2-2	TRBD2	TRBV30	few	17	TGTGCCTGGAGTCCAGTCAGGACTAGCCGGTACACCGGGGAGCTGTTTTTT	CAWSPVRTSRYTGELFF
TRBJ2-1	.	TRBV27	many	17	TGTGCCAGCAGTTTATCGACTCCGCTCAGCTCCTACAATGAGCAGTTCTTC	CASSLSTPLSSYNEQFF
TRBJ2-5	.	TRBV5-4	many	12	TGTGCCAGCAGCTTTAGTACGGAGACCCAGTACTTC	CASSFSTETQYF
TRBJ2-5	.	TRBV4-2	many	16	TGTGCCAGCAGCCAAGAATCCGGTTTAAAGGGGGAGACCCAGTACTTC	CASSQESGLKGETQYF
TRBJ2-2	TRBD2	TRBV20-1	many	22	TGCAGTGCTAGAGATCTCCAGGGGGGATCTAGCGGGAGGGCCGGTGACACCGGGGAGCTGTTTTTT	CSARDLQGGSSGRAGDTGELFF
TRBJ1-4	TRBD1	TRBV20-1	many	14	TGCAGTGCGGCTCAGGGGGCAACTAATGAAAAACTGTTTTTT	CSAAQGATNEKLFF
TRBJ2-7	TRBD2	TRBV9	few	16	TGTGCCAGCAGCGCCTCGTGGGGACTAGTTTTGGGCGAGCAGTACTTC	CASSASWGLVLGEQYF